Presented here are 13 T cell receptor beta chains from one specimen sequenced in a study of blood T cell repertoires in COVID-19 (dated by TCRdb to about 2020). Receptor amplification or capture employed the immunoSEQ multiplex PCR assay. TCRdb provides this immuneACCESS table in a form limited to in-frame rearrangements. Some clones are lacking; in checked studies, under half of them reflect an unresolved V gene, and why the rest are absent is not known. Recorded for this sample are some 70,000 clones; about four fifths of them occurred a single time. Jointly, the top ten make up about 15% of the sample. The sample taken for sequencing was peripheral blood. The receptor set was obtained from a man in his sixties with COVID-19, enrolled during active disease.

Comments on this clone: One end of the junction varies from germline; a read error may be responsible. The CDR3 spells CAWSVGTSGRLFF. In DNA, the CDR3 is TGTGCCTGGAGTGTTGGGACTAGCGGGAGGCTCTTCTTC. The chain links TRBV30 to TRBJ2-4, with 15 bases that match TRBD2. Per the germline V gene, CDR1 is GTSNPN and CDR2 is SVGIG (reference sequence). The CDR3 loop spans 13 amino acids.

The chain carries TRBV18 and TRBJ1-1; a weak D match, TRBD1 (6 bases). V was shortened by 1 base and J by 4 bases, with 19 bases between the two germline ends. The CDR3 runs to 17 residues. CDR1 is KGHSH, CDR2 LQKENI, per germline. Here the CDR3 reads CASSPRAGGAVSTEAFF. CDR3 DNA: TGTGCCAGCTCACCACGGGCGGGGGGGGCCGTTAGCACTGAAGCTTTCTTT.

This chain links TRBV6-5 with TRBJ1-1, with 7 bases aligning to TRBD1. V was clipped by 7 bases and J by 1 base; unmatched bases: 6. This CDR3 comprises 14 residues. CDR1 is MNHEY, CDR2 SVGAGI, per germline. CDR3 DNA: TGTGCCAGCAACCTGGACAGGTCGAACACTGAAGCTTTCTTT. Amino acids: CASNLDRSNTEAFF.

This chain joins TRBV3-1 (or the pseudogene TRBV3-2) and TRBJ2-2, with no clear D. CDR1 is LGHDT and CDR2 is YNNKEL in the germline V gene (reference sequence). The CDR3 covers 13 residues. V lost 4 bases to trimming and J lost 4 bases, with 7 bases between them. The CDR3 loop reads CASSPTVTGELFF. The CDR3 bases are TGTGCCAGCAGCCCAACGGTCACCGGGGAGCTGTTTTTT.

The chain employs TRBV28 and TRBJ1-1; 9 positions match TRBD1. This CDR3 has 15 residues. CDR1 is MDHEN, CDR2 SYDVKM, per germline. The ends lost 7 bases at V and 0 bases at J; junction bases unmatched: 6. The CDR3, as DNA: TGTGCCAGCAACGCCGGGACAGGGTTGAACACTGAAGCTTTCTTT. Residues: CASNAGTGLNTEAFF.

Here the CDR3 reads CASSSGQPSGNTIYF. In nucleotides, the CDR3 is TGTGCCAGCAGTTCCGGACAGCCCTCTGGAAACACCATATATTTT. The rearrangement uses TRBV28 and TRBJ1-3; maybe TRBD1 (6 bases). The V and J ends lost 4 bases and 0 bases respectively, with 10 bases between them. The CDR3 covers 15 residues. Germline assignment: CDR1 MDHEN and CDR2 SYDVKM.

V usage is TRBV18 and J usage is TRBJ2-7; TRBD1 matches 11 bases. V lost 3 bases, J lost 2 bases, and 6 bases stayed unmatched. The germline V gene encodes CDR1 KGHSH and CDR2 LQKENI. This CDR3 has 16 amino acids. The CDR3 protein is CASSPSTGQGAYEQYF. For the CDR3, the DNA is TGTGCCAGCTCACCCTCTACGGGACAGGGGGCCTACGAGCAGTACTTC.

The V call is TRBV7-9, the J call TRBJ2-3, with 8 bases aligning to TRBD2. V lost 1 base to trimming and J lost 5 bases; unmatched junction nucleotides: 5. CDR1 SEHNR and CDR2 FQNEAQ come from the germline V gene (reference sequence). The CDR3 runs 15 residues. CDR3 protein: CASSLDGGAQDTQYF. CDR3 DNA sequence: TGTGCCAGCAGCTTAGACGGGGGGGCCCAAGATACGCAGTATTTT.

In its sample, this clone was seen once. The chain has TRBV7-3 and TRBJ2-1; 7 nucleotides agree with TRBD2. This CDR3 is 12 amino acids long. Germline V CDR1 and CDR2: SGHTA, FQGTGA. With V trimmed by 0 bases and J by 11 bases, 1 base remained unmatched. The CDR3 reads CASSLTGGKQFF. As DNA, the CDR3 is TGTGCCAGCAGCTTAACGGGGGGGAAGCAGTTCTTC.

The gene calls are TRBV5-1 and TRBJ1-1; TRBD1 matches at 7 bases. The V gene end was trimmed by 3 bases and the J gene end by 7 bases; junction bases not matched to a gene: 9. CDR1 and CDR2 (germline): SGHRS, YFSETQ. The CDR3 is 14 residues long. The chain's CDR3 is CASSSQDREGEAFF. CDR3 sequence (DNA): TGCGCCAGCAGCTCTCAAGACAGGGAAGGTGAAGCTTTCTTT.

This clone was counted a single time. The V and J genes are TRBV5-1 and TRBJ2-3, with D tentatively TRBD2 (5 bases). Germline CDR1 SGHRS, CDR2 YFSETQ. Trimming left V 4 bases short and J 10 bases short, with 13 bases between. This CDR3 is 12 amino acids long. The CDR3: CASSTSGSAQYF. CDR3 nucleotides: TGCGCCAGCAGCACCTCGGGGTCGGCGCAGTATTTT. Complete variable domain (other parts from reference TRBV5-1 and TRBJ2-3): KAGVTQTPRYLIKTRGQQVTLSCSPISGHRSVSWYQQTPGQGLQFLFEYFSETQRNKGNFPGRFSGRQFSNSRSEMNVSTLELGDSALYLCASSTSGSAQYFGPGTRLTVL.

The chain uses TRBV3-1 (or the pseudogene TRBV3-2) and TRBJ2-3; TRBD2 is a possible D gene (6 bases). CDR1 is LGHDT and CDR2 is YNNKEL in the germline V gene (reference sequence). Trimming took 6 bases from V and 5 from J, leaving 12 bases between them. There are 13 residues in the CDR3. CDR3 coding DNA: TGTGCCAGCAGGGACCGGGGGAGAGATACGCAGTATTTT. The encoded protein is CASRDRGRDTQYF.

V is TRBV29-1 and J is TRBJ1-2, with unresolved D. The CDR3 is 16 amino acids. The germline V and J ends were trimmed by 3 bases and 6 bases, with 23 bases remaining between them. Germline V gives CDR1 SQVTM, CDR2 ANQGSEA. The CDR3 DNA sequence: TGCAGCGTTGATGCAGCTTATGACTCCCTTGATAATGGCTACACCTTC. It is translated as CSVDAAYDSLDNGYTF.